These 17 T cell receptor beta chains were sequenced from one sample in a study of blood T cell repertoires in COVID-19. The protocol was immunoSEQ multiplex PCR, while the TCRdb copy is restricted to in-frame clones and leaves out a portion. The profile shows fewer than 150,000 clones, 86% of them singletons. The sample taken for sequencing was peripheral blood. All receptors come from a woman aged 45-59 years who had recovered from COVID-19.

The chain joins TRBV4-2 to TRBJ2-6; 7 nucleotides agree with TRBD1. V dropped 1 base and J dropped 7; count of bases not matched to a gene: 19. The CDR3 sequence is 20 residues long. The V gene's germline CDR1 is LGHNA and CDR2 YNFKEQ. The CDR3 DNA is TGTGCCAGCAGCCAAGGCGGGTCCGGGACAGTGGCCTTAGGAGCCAACGTCCTGACTTTC. Its protein product is CASSQGGSGTVALGANVLTF.

This chain uses TRBV30 with TRBJ2-5, with D possibly being TRBD2 (6 bases). Trimming pared 0 bases from V and 7 bases from J, leaving 18 bases between. Germline V gene lookup returns CDR1 GTSNPN and CDR2 SVGIG (reference sequence). The CDR3 is 15 amino acids. The CDR3 DNA reads TGTGCCTGGAGTGTACAGGCAGGACTACTTATGACCCAGTACTTC. Its protein product is CAWSVQAGLLMTQYF.

V is TRBV30 and J is TRBJ2-7, with 8 positions matching TRBD1. Losses at the gene ends were 3 bases for V and 5 bases for J; bases not matched to a gene: 12. The CDR3 has 15 amino acids. Germline CDR1 GTSNPN, CDR2 SVGIG (reference sequence). CDR3 DNA sequence: TGTGCCTGGAGCGAGACAGGGGCTTCCCGAAACGAGCAGTACTTC. Its translation is CAWSETGASRNEQYF.

V usage is TRBV7-9 and J usage is TRBJ1-2, with TRBD1 as a possible D gene (6 bases). CDR1 is SEHNR, CDR2 FQNEAQ, per germline (reference sequence). The CDR3 runs 18 residues. V was cut by 2 bases and J by 5 bases, with 24 bases left in between. CDR3 in amino acids: CASSLPKLGQLKGYGYTF. The CDR3, as DNA: TGTGCCAGCAGCTTACCCAAATTAGGACAGCTGAAGGGTTATGGCTACACCTTC.

The chain recombines TRBV18 with TRBJ2-1; D possibly corresponds to TRBD1 (6 bases). The V end lost 6 bases, the J end lost 7 bases, and 10 bases lay between the germline ends. The length of the CDR3 is 12 residues. CDR1 and CDR2 (germline): KGHSH, LQKENI. CDR3 sequence reads: CASSTTGNEQFF. The CDR3 bases are TGTGCCAGCTCGACTACAGGGAATGAGCAGTTCTTC.

The V and J genes are TRBV19 and TRBJ2-1; TRBD1 matches 10 bases. The CDR3 spans 16 residues. J gave up 5 bases and V 4 bases, and 8 bases lay outside the gene matches. Per the germline V gene, CDR1 is LNHDA and CDR2 is SQIVND (reference sequence). CDR3 loop: CASSRTGGLGHNEQFF. The CDR3 DNA reads as TGTGCCAGTAGTAGGACAGGGGGTCTTGGTCACAATGAGCAGTTCTTC.

The chain is built from TRBV5-1 and TRBJ2-7; 7 positions match TRBD1. In germline, CDR1 is SGHRS, CDR2 YFSETQ. Losses at the gene ends were 4 bases for V and 1 base for J; bases not matched to a gene: 5. The CDR3 is 14 residues long. The DNA of the CDR3 is TGCGCCAGCAGCCGACAGGGTGGATCCTACGAGCAGTACTTC. Translating gives CASSRQGGSYEQYF.

V usage is TRBV10-3 and J usage is TRBJ2-5; D is possibly TRBD1 (6 bases). Trimming stripped 8 bases from V and 5 bases from J, with 18 bases between. The length of the CDR3 is 14 residues. The V gene's germline CDR1 is ENHRY and CDR2 SYGVKD. Written as DNA, the CDR3 is TGTGCCATCGCTCCGGTTACAGGGATGGAGACCCAGTACTTC. Translation: CAIAPVTGMETQYF.

This clone was detected a few times. This chain connects TRBV11-3 to TRBJ2-2, with TRBD2 matching over 10 bases. CDR1 and CDR2 from the germline V gene are SGHNT and YENEEA. This CDR3 is 18 amino acids long. Trimming took 5 bases from V and 7 from J; bases not matched to a gene: 16. The CDR3, as DNA: TGTGCCAGCAGCCCTAGCAGGGCGACTAGCGGGTTTAGCGGGGAGCTGTTTTTT. It is translated as CASSPSRATSGFSGELFF.

The V and J genes are TRBV18 and TRBJ2-7; D is possibly TRBD1 (5 bases). V lost 2 bases and J lost 3, with 17 bases in between. This CDR3 has 16 amino acids. Germline loops: CDR1 KGHSH, CDR2 LQKENI. CDR3 in DNA: TGTGCCAGCTCACCAAGAGTTAGAGACAGTAACTACGAGCAGTACTTC. Its translation is CASSPRVRDSNYEQYF.

The gene calls are TRBV18 and TRBJ1-2; D possibly corresponds to TRBD1 (6 bases). The CDR3 runs to 14 residues. The germline V gene encodes CDR1 KGHSH and CDR2 LQKENI. V lost 3 bases and J lost 3, with 11 bases in between. The CDR3, as DNA: TGTGCCAGCTCACCCCCCGCAGGGGACTATGGCTACACCTTC. Residues: CASSPPAGDYGYTF.

The table lists this clone with a count of one. The V call is TRBV6-2 or TRBV6-3, the J call TRBJ2-3; TRBD2 agrees at 7 bases. Germline loops: CDR1 MNHEY, CDR2 SVGEGT. The CDR3 spans 15 residues. Trimming took 4 bases from V and 1 from J; bases not matched to a gene: 5. The CDR3 region is CASSSRDYRTDTQYF. CDR3 in DNA: TGTGCCAGCAGTTCCCGGGACTATCGCACAGATACGCAGTATTTT.

The chain recombines TRBV12-3 or TRBV12-4 with TRBJ1-5, with 7 bases aligning to TRBD1. V lost 6 bases to trimming and J lost 7 bases; unmatched junction nucleotides: 6. CDR3 size: 13 residues. The CDR3 nucleotides read TGTGCCAGCAGCAGAGGGACAGACCAGCCCCAGCATTTT. Its translation: CASSRGTDQPQHF.

This chain links TRBV19 with TRBJ1-2, with TRBD1 matching over 8 bases. This CDR3 is built from 17 residues. Germline assignment: CDR1 LNHDA and CDR2 SQIVND (reference sequence). Trimming at V came to 3 bases and at J to 5 bases, leaving 14 bases not matched to a gene. The CDR3 DNA follows: TGTGCCAGTAGTATGTCGCTAGGGACAGGCTTACTTTATGGCTACACCTTC. It codes for CASSMSLGTGLLYGYTF.

The gene calls are TRBV2 and TRBJ2-7, with D possibly being TRBD2 (6 bases). CDR3 length: 13 amino acids. Germline lookup yields CDR1 SNHLY and CDR2 FYNNEI. V was cut by 7 bases and J by 1 base, with 11 bases left in between. The CDR3 is CASKRLESYEQYF. DNA for the CDR3: TGTGCCAGCAAGAGACTAGAATCCTACGAGCAGTACTTC.

The sample holds one count of this clone. V and J are TRBV7-8 and TRBJ2-2, with 7 bases that match TRBD1. V lost 5 bases and J lost 4; bases outside the gene matches: 22. The CDR3 is made up of 20 amino acids. CDR1 and CDR2 (germline): SGHVS, FQNEAQ. The CDR3, as DNA: TGTGCCAGCAGCACACCGGGACAGAAGTCTATTGTTGGGAGCACCGGGGAGCTGTTTTTT. It yields the protein CASSTPGQKSIVGSTGELFF.

The rearrangement uses TRBV27 and TRBJ2-6; D unclear. The V gene lost 1 base and the J gene lost 0 bases, with 10 bases spanning the gap. Germline CDR1 and CDR2: MNHEY and SMNVEV (reference sequence). The CDR3 sequence is 17 residues long. The CDR3 is CASSLYAGLSGANVLTF. The CDR3 coding sequence is TGTGCCAGCAGTTTATATGCAGGCCTCTCTGGGGCCAACGTCCTGACTTTC.